This T cell receptor (beta chain) is from a study of cytomegalovirus exposure and HLA in healthy donors (dated by TCRdb to 2016 to 2017). Looking at the study overall: In an earlier analysis of about 560 of the donors, approximately 300 Gb of sequence data and some 120 million unique TCR beta sequences from about 190 million T cells were reported. The study used immunosequencing to profile the T cell repertoires of 666 subjects and linked those repertoires to cytomegalovirus serostatus. In a later analysis, previously published TCR beta repertoires from about 670 donors were re-analyzed and high-resolution HLA genotyping was added so that TCR occurrence patterns could be studied. High-throughput TCR immunosequencing, statistical association of individual TCRs with disease status, and machine learning were combined to predict cytomegalovirus infection status. The genetic ancestry cluster associated with self-reported Caucasian donors included 70% to 85% of the approximately 400 genotyped donors. The later analysis used no new phenotypic data to find candidate immune exposures, relying instead on TCR beta sequences and their occurrence across donors. Among 300 to 500 genotyped donors of the cohort, an average of approximately 200,000 unique TCR beta nucleotide sequences was sequenced per donor, of which approximately 18% were non-productive. Every repertoire in the discovery cohort had been generated on one and the same sequencing platform. Class I and class II HLA loci were covered by the typing at four-digit resolution. Because of strong linkage in the cohort, roughly five DR-DQ haplotypes were treated as single units for association and clustering. In an earlier analysis of about 590 of the donors, high-throughput TCR beta sequencing was used to judge whether each TCR beta V gene segment behaved as functional or pseudogenic. The number of typed donors differed by locus: 629-630 for A, B, C, DRB1 and DQB1; 500 to 550 for DQA1; some 610 for DPA1; and about 450 for DPB1. A separate validation cohort of more than 100 different subjects was used in addition to the approximately 700-subject first cohort. Alongside the repertoire data, information on donor age, sex, ethnicity and CMV serostatus was compiled. The study was designed to test whether signatures of past pathogen exposure could be identified by cataloging public T cell receptors. A later genetic analysis used genome-wide SNP genotypes for about 60% of the roughly 700 donors, treating that subset as a discovery cohort. An early release covering about 600 HLA-typed donors comprised 300 to 350 gigabases of sequencing data and 85 million or so unique TCR sequences. Overall study outcomes, separate from this receptor: CMV serostatus was the only immune exposure information available for the cohort. The presence/absence analyses assumed that sequencing depth was roughly uniform across donors, and that assumption may not be true. The authors suggested that the approach could potentially be generalized to other disease states and immunological phenotypes. Some IMGT-functional V segments, including TRBV6-2 and TRBV6-3, could not be distinguished by the 87-base-pair reads and were therefore excluded. According to a later analysis, TCR association rates differed among HLA loci, with DRB1 alleles showing the most associated TCRs and HLA-C alleles showing the fewest. Broadly in line with IMGT annotations, most TCR beta V segments showed up in productive rearrangements about 87% or about 30% of the time in an earlier analysis of a few hundred of the donors. A later genetic analysis associated a missense DCLRE1C variant with V-gene and J-gene trimming of TCR beta chains, and an independent cohort replicated the association. A later analysis reported that several top co-occurrence clusters appeared linked to parvovirus B19, influenza, CMV and Epstein-Barr virus. A cluster of highly shared sequence variants was judged likely to represent a technical artifact of the sequencing pipeline. Cytomegalovirus status was reported to be diagnosed by the classifier with high specificity and sensitivity in both the original and validation cohorts. Because counts were too low, 15 or so rarely observed V segments, including chromosome 9 orphons, were excluded from the earlier analysis of fewer than 650 of the donors. Because HLA typing was unavailable for some donors at each locus, only the typed subset was used in association tests. Assigning TCR associations to individual alleles was difficult when HLA alleles, especially DR and DQ, strongly co-occurred. A later genetic analysis reported fewer N-insertions in productive TCRs among donors in an Asian-associated ancestry cluster than the roughly 620-donor mean. In a later analysis, HLA-associated TCR beta chains were found to be more clonally expanded and to have lower generation probabilities than equally common non-associated chains. Specific HLA alleles were associated with about 17,000 TCR beta sequences at a false discovery rate of 0.05 in a later analysis. The cohort was sequenced for TCR beta chains only, and without alpha or paired-chain data the features that could be detected were limited. In vitro tests confirmed that a few of the cytomegalovirus-associated TCR beta chains recognize cytomegalovirus antigens. Across donors, most TCR sequences were observed very rarely, whereas some public TCRs were present in many individuals. Linkage disequilibrium might explain the correlated functional status among segregating V segments, but an unknown experimental factor could not be excluded. A further reported finding was that TCR beta sequences accurately predicted the HLA-A and HLA-B alleles for most subjects in the first cohort. In the study, 150 to 200 TCR beta chains were listed as associated with cytomegalovirus. In a later analysis, most CMV-associated TCR beta chains were found to appear HLA-restricted, with HLA associations seemingly driven largely by CMV exposure.

Via the germline V gene, CDR1 is ENHRY and CDR2 SYGVKD. The CDR3 goes from the cysteine to the phenylalanine over 11 residues. The kept DNA is CDR3 alone, 33 bases in frame from the first base. To prepare the library, the immunoSEQ multiplex PCR assay was applied. For the multiplex PCR, a mixture combining 60 forward primers for TCR Vbeta segments and 13 reverse primers for TCR Jbeta segments was used. The CDR3 region of rearranged TCR beta genes was amplified from genomic DNA with a multiplex PCR assay. On the Illumina HiSeq System, the amplified TCR beta libraries were sequenced as 87-base-pair reads. The authors' pipeline ran thus. A later analysis tallied 75 million to 95 million unique TCR beta chains across the 700 or so repertoires, and roughly 11 million of those chains were shared by two or more donors. To remove PCR and sequencing errors, raw reads were error-corrected and collapsed into unique sequences using a nearest-neighbor algorithm that merged closely related sequences. Alignment of CDR3 sequences to IMGT reference sequences was used to assign V, D and J gene segments. For a sequence to be retained, at least a six-nucleotide match to both a V gene segment and a J gene segment was required. A rearrangement was called productive if the CDR3 had no stop codons and remained in frame with V and J, and every other rearrangement was called non-productive. Following IMGT convention, CDR3 was defined as the stretch from the second conserved V-encoded cysteine up to the conserved J-encoded phenylalanine. The earlier analysis of fewer than 750 of the donors excluded sequences that lacked an unambiguous match to a single V gene segment. In an earlier analysis of some 590 of the donors, V segments were called functional above 56.7% productive rearrangements and were called segregating when the between-donor standard deviation exceeded 5%. A statistical classification framework was built to diagnose cytomegalovirus status from the catalog of TCR beta chain sequences. In a later analysis, V and J genes were assigned by comparing TCR nucleotide sequences against IMGT/GENE-DB human TR gene sequences. Using the TCRdist pipeline, a later analysis assigned CDR3 sequences along with most-parsimonious VDJ recombination scenarios. In a later analysis, each TCR beta chain was defined by its CDR3 amino acid sequence together with its V-gene family, and reads lacking a unique V-gene family were excluded. To address suspected cross-contamination and a sequencing artifact, a later analysis removed roughly 640 highly shared, low-generation-probability nucleotide sequences. In a later analysis, a clonal expansion index for each public chain was calculated from normalized within-repertoire ranks of inferred template counts. In a later analysis, generation probabilities were computed with a VDJ recombination model fitted to out-of-frame rearrangements, and the resulting probabilities were checked against IGoR. In a later analysis, TCR-TCR, TCR-HLA and TCR-CMV co-occurrence was scored with hypergeometric tests, and a repertoire-size bias correction was applied to TCR pairs. False discovery rates were estimated in a later analysis by permuting HLA or CMV assignments 20 times. A later analysis grouped co-occurring TCRs with DBSCAN, adding TCRdist sequence similarity when clustering within HLA-allele-positive subsets. Repertoires with fewer than 30,000 or more than 120,000 public chains were left out of co-occurrence clustering, as were four to six repertoires with anomalous nucleotide sharing. In TCRdb, the immuneACCESS table is reduced to in-frame sequences with V and J assigned. These tables do not hold every clone; where another copy was compared, an unresolved V gene accounts for under half, and the others remain unexplained. Clone size and the V and J calls come from that table; the DNA yielded D and trimming. The sample table contains tens of thousands of clones; only one count was recorded for roughly three quarters of them. The ten most abundant clones make up approximately 1.5% of the sample.

The cohort comprised 666 healthy bone marrow donors. At the time of sampling, all cohort members were nominally healthy, though unrecorded immune exposures were likely present. The donor tested CMV seronegative and was one of the 352 seronegative cohort members. A peripheral blood sample was collected from each donor, and TCR beta sequencing was performed on peripheral blood mononuclear cells. The Qiagen DNeasy Blood Extraction Kit was used to extract genomic DNA from the blood cell samples. This clone was seen more than once but under ten times. Its recognized antigen is unknown. Base-call qualities are not available, and no considerably larger clone is one nucleotide away.

The V gene is TRBV10-3 and the J gene is TRBJ2-2, and 9 junctional nucleotides match TRBD1. The sample consisted of PBMCs. The TCR originated in a male donor in good health and CMV-seronegative. The sequence in DNA is TGTGGGACAGGGGATACCGGGGAGCTGTTTTTT. This gives the protein CGTGDTGELFF.